The source of this T cell receptor beta chain is a study of vaccination and CD4 T cells after COVID-19. Looking at the study overall: Stimuli were overlapping spike peptide pools of SARS-CoV-2 and three common cold coronaviruses (HCoV-NL63, HCoV-OC43, HCoV-229E). Researchers treated control cultures with a CEFX pool, an HIV-1 Nef pool, or no peptide.

Germline assignment: CDR1 LNHDA and CDR2 SQIVND (reference sequence). V lost 11 bases to trimming and J lost 1 base, with 17 bases between them. The CDR3 is 14 amino acids. As to treatment: roughly 10-day PBMC culture with coronavirus spike peptide pools or control peptides (ViraFEST assay). One should note that the unexposed donor's CD4+ T cells were collected before the COVID-19 pandemic (2011-2018). Once peptide pools had expanded antigen-specific T cells, ViraFEST sequenced TCRs. Sequencing of the DNA from cultured CD4+ T cells was carried out with the Oncomine TCR Beta short-read assay. Extraction of genomic DNA was performed on cultured CD4+ T cells. Each CDR3 protein is one row after TCRdb ran MiXCR on the PCR reads. Of some 10,000 distinct CDR3 sequences listed, roughly 30% are singletons. This clonotype was found a few times. The antigen is unknown.

The sample was CD4+ T cells from blood, cultured in vitro. The chain joins TRBV19 to TRBJ1-1, with D possibly being TRBD1 (6 bases). This sequence originates from a human donor in good health. The CDR3 DNA is TGTGCCTCCGGACAGCGCGTGGGGAACACTGAAGCTTTCTTT. This translates into CASGQRVGNTEAFF.